This T cell receptor (beta chain) is drawn from a study of T-cell memory formation after mild COVID-19. This clonotype was detected many times. V was trimmed by 3 bases and J by 3 bases, leaving 5 bases between them. CDR3 length: 12 residues. TCRdb reprocessed the 5' RACE reads via MiXCR and lists one record per CDR3 protein. Here the sample spans over 300,000 distinct CDR3 sequences, 20% to 25% being singletons. This TCR was sampled from a man aged 18 to 29 who had mild COVID-19 (a few samples of this study predate the infection). Cell type and time point are not known. This rearrangement joins TRBV12-3 or TRBV12-4 to TRBJ1-1; D unclear. The source material was PBMCs or a T cell subset sorted from them (not recorded which). The CDR3 DNA reads TGTGCCAGCAGTTTGTGGGACACTGAAGCTTTCTTT. As protein: CASSLWDTEAFF.